This T cell receptor beta chain stems from a study of T cells in Graves' hyperthyroidism and ophthalmopathy. This clonotype has only one observation. Researchers took RNA transcripts and amplified the TCR beta CDR3 regions from them. HTBI primers were used for first-round RT-PCR of the TCR CDR3. In TCRdb, the multiplex PCR reads were re-called with MiXCR into one record per CDR3 protein. The table has fewer than 750,000 distinct CDR3 sequences, roughly 46% seen once. The CDR3 is made up of 13 amino acids. Deletions cut 10 bases from V and 10 bases from J, with 17 bases between. The germline V gene has CDR1 SNHLY and CDR2 FYNNEI.

V gene TRBV2 combines with J gene TRBJ1-6; TRBD1 is a possible D gene (6 bases). This receptor was obtained from a young woman with Graves' hyperthyroidism. The sequencing sample was made of peripheral blood or thyroid tissue (not recorded which). This CDR3 reads CANTAGARSPLHF. DNA of the CDR3: TGTGCCAACACGGCGGGGGCGAGATCACCCCTCCACTTT.